This TCR beta chain was retrieved from a study of shared clonotypes between healthy human individuals. Across the study: Plates per donor: three CD4 naive, three CD4 memory, two CD8 naive, one CD8 memory.

Sequencing was performed with immunoSEQ multiplex PCR; in TCRdb, only in-frame clones are kept and a portion is missing. The repertoire holds 330,000 or so clones, with roughly 70% as singletons. The CDR3 consists of 15 residues. Trimming took off 8 bases at V and 7 bases at J, with 21 bases between the two ends. The germline CDR1 and CDR2 sequences are SGHTA and FQGNSA. This clone was seen more than once but under ten times. The sequence was obtained from a man aged 25-45 years in good health. The chain is built from TRBV7-2 and TRBJ2-1, with D perhaps TRBD2 (6 bases). The specimen was memory CD4+ T cells sorted from blood. Subset defined: CD45RA-negative fraction. The CDR3 here is CASRRRETLLNEQFF. The CDR3 DNA follows: TGTGCCAGCCGGCGCCGGGAGACCCTGTTGAATGAGCAGTTCTTC.